One sample yielded the 6 T cell receptor beta chains listed below, sequenced in a study of CD8 T cells in ankylosing spondylitis. These TCRs are of unknown antigen specificity. TCRdb re-derived calls from the 5' RACE reads in MiXCR, one entry per CDR3 protein. The data show 220,000 or so distinct CDR3 sequences, about a sixth seen once. Findings of the study overall: There was a TCR beta motif, made of roughly eight highly homologous variants, that appeared characteristic of ankylosing spondylitis blood.

Sequenced input: blood, either unsorted or a sorted T cell fraction (not recorded which). The receptors were sampled from a male donor with ankylosing spondylitis.

The chain combines TRBV12-3 or TRBV12-4 with TRBJ2-4, with TRBD1 as a possible D gene (5 bases). The length of the CDR3 is 13 residues. The V and J ends lost 5 bases and 7 bases respectively, with 12 bases between them. CDR3 sequence reads: CASSGQTWNIQYF. The CDR3 bases are TGTGCCAGCAGTGGACAAACCTGGAACATTCAGTACTTC.

The chain uses TRBV11-2 and TRBJ2-2; D unresolved. Germline CDR1 reads SGHAT; CDR2 reads FQNNGV. V gave up 2 bases and J gave up 6 bases, with 16 bases separating them. This CDR3 region has 16 residues. The CDR3 reads CASSLSEVGPPGELFF. In nucleotides, the CDR3 is TGTGCCAGCAGCTTAAGTGAAGTAGGCCCACCCGGGGAGCTGTTTTTT.

V and J are TRBV6-9 and TRBJ2-1; D gene ambiguous. Germline CDR1 and CDR2: MNHGY and SVAAGI. This CDR3 is 12 amino acids long. V was trimmed by 8 bases and J by 4 bases, leaving 9 bases between them. The CDR3 loop is CASPCRYNEQFF. CDR3 nucleotide sequence: TGTGCCAGCCCTTGCAGGTACAATGAGCAGTTCTTC.

The rearrangement links TRBV7-9 to TRBJ2-1; TRBD2 matches at 12 bases. Per germline, CDR1 SEHNR and CDR2 FQNEAQ (reference sequence). This CDR3 is 16 amino acids long. With 6 bases clipped from V and 4 bases from J, the junction kept 7 bases outside the gene matches. CDR3 amino acids: CASRSLTSGGYNEQFF. The CDR3 DNA reads as TGTGCCAGCAGATCTCTAACTAGCGGGGGGTACAATGAGCAGTTCTTC.

This chain links TRBV5-1 with TRBJ1-6; D might be TRBD1 (5 bases). From germline, CDR1 is SGHRS and CDR2 YFSETQ. The length of the CDR3 is 16 residues. The V end was cut by 4 bases, the J end by 0 bases, with 11 bases between. The CDR3 loop reads CASSPGLSSYNSPLHF. The CDR3 DNA reads as TGCGCCAGCAGCCCGGGACTCAGCTCCTATAATTCACCCCTCCACTTT.

This chain links TRBV11-3 with TRBJ1-1; 8 bases line up with TRBD1. CDR1 is SGHNT and CDR2 is YENEEA in the germline V gene. The CDR3 is made up of 15 amino acids. V lost 5 bases, J lost 0 bases, and 5 bases stayed unmatched. DNA for the CDR3: TGTGCCAGCAGCACCTCAGGGGGCATGAACACTGAAGCTTTCTTT. Its protein is CASSTSGGMNTEAFF.